A few counts support the clone carrying this T cell receptor beta chain. Its target is unknown. The junction departs from the called germline gene at one end, perhaps through a read error. CDR3 length: 14 amino acids. CDR1 LGHNA and CDR2 YSLEER come from the germline V gene. Cells are PBMCs isolated from around 10 ml of fresh blood. These data originate in a study of T cells in Graves' hyperthyroidism and ophthalmopathy. Broader study findings: For ophthalmopathy, model prediction preceded onset by a median roughly 6.3 months.

Authors of the study amplified TCR beta CDR3 regions from RNA transcripts. HTBI primers drove first-round RT-PCR of the TCR CDR3. TCRdb re-called the multiplex PCR reads through MiXCR, storing one row per CDR3 protein. The profile covers roughly 530,000 distinct CDR3 sequences, with more than 15% appearing a single time and roughly a sixth taken by the ten largest. Sequencing was carried out using blood. This TCR was recovered from a woman aged 18 to 35 with Graves' ophthalmopathy. The chain links TRBV4-3 to TRBJ2-7; D is possibly TRBD1 (6 bases). The CDR3 bases are TGCGCCAGCAGCCGCGGACAGAGCTCCTACAAGCAGTACTTC. Translated: CASSRGQSSYKQYF.